Listed below are T cell receptor beta chains from one sample, sequenced in a study of blood T cell repertoires in COVID-19. TCRdb's copy holds only in-frame clones and misses some; the assay was immunoSEQ multiplex PCR. The repertoire holds 300,000 to 400,000 clones, around 87% seen once, with about 6% in the top ten. The sequenced material came from peripheral blood. These receptors all come from a woman between 45 and 60 years old with COVID-19, enrolled during active disease. The conserved cysteine and the conserved F or W are not part of the CDR3 here. The order of the fields is CDR3 length, J gene, V gene, CDR3 protein.

11 | TRBJ2-7 | TRBV7-2 | ASSLLPDRGIY
13 | TRBJ2-5 | TRBV5-1 | ASSFLAGQKETQY
12 | TRBJ2-7 | TRBV29-1 | SAAGFLAGDEQY
13 | TRBJ1-4 | TRBV30 | AWAGPGTGKEKLF
13 | TRBJ1-4 | TRBV5-1 | ASSLIGDINEKLF
11 | TRBJ2-7 | TRBV6-2/TRBV6-3 | ASSYDFSYEQY
12 | TRBJ2-1 | TRBV27 | ASSLFGSYNEQF
11 | TRBJ1-2 | TRBV7-9 | ASRKTGTYGYT
13 | TRBJ2-1 | TRBV30 | AWSESQGRPNEQF
15 | TRBJ2-6 | TRBV5-5 | ASSLGSSSSGANVLT
12 | TRBJ2-7 | TRBV27 | ASSFGTSGYEQY
14 | TRBJ1-2 | TRBV7-2 | ASSPRGLTERGGYT
10 | TRBJ1-1 | TRBV13 | ASSPGARVAF
12 | TRBJ2-3 | TRBV6-5 | ASTRGQGADTQY
10 | TRBJ1-5 | TRBV12-3/TRBV12-4 | ASSGNNQPQH
14 | TRBJ2-1 | TRBV28 | ASSSITGLAGGPFF
13 | TRBJ1-1 | TRBV3-1/TRBV3-2 | ASSLHDRPNTEAF
13 | TRBJ2-5 | TRBV9 | ASSVVGRGAETQY
11 | TRBJ2-1 | TRBV5-1 | ASSFPPQNEQF
14 | TRBJ2-1 | TRBV18 | ASSPLSQISYNEQF
12 | TRBJ1-4 | TRBV9 | ASSPQGGRGKLF
13 | TRBJ2-3 | TRBV18 | ASSPYALATDTQY
12 | TRBJ2-5 | TRBV7-2 | ASSIDTGEKTQY
13 | TRBJ1-1 | TRBV6-5 | ASSYGTGSNTEAF
13 | TRBJ2-5 | TRBV10-3 | AISDPGLAQETQY
14 | TRBJ1-1 | TRBV5-1 | ASSLAYRGRSTEAF
13 | TRBJ1-3 | TRBV11-2 | ASSFLQGRGNTIY
14 | TRBJ2-7 | TRBV5-8 | ASSLRDSGPSYEQY
9 | TRBJ1-4 | TRBV20-1 | SVRVGEKLF
12 | TRBJ1-1 | TRBV15 | ATSSKTGGTEAF
14 | TRBJ2-5 | TRBV9 | ASSGVSGRAGETQY
10 | TRBJ1-1 | TRBV30 | AWTGRATEAF